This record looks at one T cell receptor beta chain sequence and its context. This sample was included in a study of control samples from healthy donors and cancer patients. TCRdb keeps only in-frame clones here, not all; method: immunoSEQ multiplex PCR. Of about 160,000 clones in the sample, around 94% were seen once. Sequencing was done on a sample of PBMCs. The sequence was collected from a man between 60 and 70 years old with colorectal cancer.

CDR3 bases: TGTGCCTGGGGAAGGGGCACTGAAGCTTTCTTT. Translating gives CAWGRGTEAFF. This chain uses TRBV30 with TRBJ1-1, with D perhaps TRBD1 (5 bases). In germline, CDR1 is GTSNPN, CDR2 SVGIG (reference sequence). CDR3 length: 11 residues. V was shortened by 5 bases and J by 4 bases, with 8 bases between the two germline ends.